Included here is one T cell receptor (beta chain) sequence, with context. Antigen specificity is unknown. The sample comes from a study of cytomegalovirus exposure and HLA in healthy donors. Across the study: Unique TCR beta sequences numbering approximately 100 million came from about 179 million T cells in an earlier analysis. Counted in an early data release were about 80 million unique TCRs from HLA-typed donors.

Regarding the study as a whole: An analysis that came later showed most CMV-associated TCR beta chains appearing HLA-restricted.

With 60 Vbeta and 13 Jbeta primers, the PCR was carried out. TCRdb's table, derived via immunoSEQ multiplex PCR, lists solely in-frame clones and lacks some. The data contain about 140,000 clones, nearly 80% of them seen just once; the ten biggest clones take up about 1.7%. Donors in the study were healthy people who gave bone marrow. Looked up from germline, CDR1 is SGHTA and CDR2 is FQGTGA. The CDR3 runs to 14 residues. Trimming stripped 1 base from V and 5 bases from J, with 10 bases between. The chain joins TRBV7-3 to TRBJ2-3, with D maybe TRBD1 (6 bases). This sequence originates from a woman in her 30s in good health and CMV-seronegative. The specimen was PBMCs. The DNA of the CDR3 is TGTGCCAGCAGCTTAAACCCCAGGGGAGATACGCAGTATTTT. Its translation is CASSLNPRGDTQYF.